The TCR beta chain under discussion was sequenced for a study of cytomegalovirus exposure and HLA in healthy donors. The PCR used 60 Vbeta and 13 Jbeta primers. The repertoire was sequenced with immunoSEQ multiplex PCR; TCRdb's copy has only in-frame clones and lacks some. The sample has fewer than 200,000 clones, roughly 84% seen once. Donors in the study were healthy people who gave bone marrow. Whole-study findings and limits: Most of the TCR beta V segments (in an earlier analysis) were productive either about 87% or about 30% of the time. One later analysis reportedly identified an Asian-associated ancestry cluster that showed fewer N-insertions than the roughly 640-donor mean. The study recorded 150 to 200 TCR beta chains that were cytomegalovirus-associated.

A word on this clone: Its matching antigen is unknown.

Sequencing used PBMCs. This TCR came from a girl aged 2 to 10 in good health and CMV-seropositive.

Written as DNA, the CDR3 is TGTGCCACCAGCAGAGATCAACCACCAGGGGTTGATGGCTACACCTTC. Protein: CATSRDQPPGVDGYTF. V usage is TRBV15 and J usage is TRBJ1-2; possible D gene TRBD1, 6 bases. CDR1 and CDR2 from the germline V gene are LNHNV and YYDKDF (reference sequence). V lost 0 bases, J lost 6 bases, and 17 bases lay in between. CDR3 size: 16 residues. Combining the CDR3 with reference TRBV15 and TRBJ1-2 gives the whole variable domain DAMVIQNPRYQVTQFGKPVTLSCSQTLNHNVMYWYQQKSSQAPKLLFHYYDKDFNNEADTPDNFQSRRPNTSFCFLDIRSPGLGDTAMYLCATSRDQPPGVDGYTFGSGTRLTVV.